What follows are 31 T cell receptor beta chains derived from one specimen sequenced in a study of blood T cell repertoires in COVID-19. Only in-frame clones appear in the TCRdb table, and some are missing; sequencing was by immunoSEQ multiplex PCR. The table lists roughly 320,000 clones, approximately 85% of them singletons. Specimen: peripheral blood. The receptors here all came from a human donor in a cohort sampled during active COVID-19.

This sequence joins TRBV5-4 and TRBJ2-7, with a tentative D call TRBD1 (6 bases). The germline V gene encodes CDR1 SGHNT and CDR2 YYREEE (reference sequence). The CDR3 spans 16 residues. Trimming removed 4 bases from V and 0 bases from J, with 17 bases in between. CDR3 residues: CASSPSAGVGSYEQYF. The DNA of the CDR3 is TGTGCCAGCAGCCCCTCGGCAGGGGTGGGCTCCTACGAGCAGTACTTC.

V is TRBV9 and J is TRBJ2-5, with 10 positions matching TRBD1. Trimming took 3 bases from V and 5 from J; bases not matched to a gene: 7. This CDR3 spans 15 amino acids. Germline V gives CDR1 SGDLS, CDR2 YYNGEE. The CDR3 loop is CASSGDRGRVETQYF. Here the CDR3 DNA reads TGTGCCAGCAGCGGTGACAGGGGGCGCGTTGAGACCCAGTACTTC.

As to this clone: Distinct nucleotide sequences in the sample also encode this CDR3. This chain uses TRBV2 with TRBJ2-7; 7 positions agree with TRBD2. The CDR3 extends over 12 amino acids. Losses at the gene ends were 4 bases for V and 6 bases for J; bases not matched to a gene: 3. Germline-derived CDR1 and CDR2 are SNHLY and FYNNEI. The CDR3 DNA sequence: TGTGCCAGCAGTGGCGGGGGACGCGAGCAGTACTTC. Amino acid sequence: CASSGGGREQYF.

The chain employs TRBV3-1 (or the pseudogene TRBV3-2) and TRBJ2-2; no reliable D call. CDR3 length equals 13 residues. With 1 base removed from V and 5 bases from J, the gap between germline ends came to 5 bases. The V gene's germline CDR1 is LGHDT and CDR2 YNNKEL (reference sequence). The CDR3 nucleotides are TGTGCCAGCAGCCAAGCACAAACCGGGGAGCTGTTTTTT. It is translated as CASSQAQTGELFF.

The CDR3 reads CASTTPQGNYGYTF. CDR3 DNA sequence: TGTGCCAGCACCACCCCCCAGGGGAACTATGGCTACACCTTC. The chain links TRBV5-4 to TRBJ1-2, with D possibly TRBD1 on 6 matching bases. V lost 6 bases to trimming and J lost 2 bases, with 14 bases between them. Germline lookup yields CDR1 SGHNT and CDR2 YYREEE (reference sequence). The CDR3 loop spans 14 amino acids.

V gene TRBV14 combines with J gene TRBJ2-2; D remains unclear. Trimming took off 11 bases at V and 4 bases at J, with 8 bases between the two ends. The CDR3 consists of 11 residues. The germline CDR1 and CDR2 sequences are SGHDN and FVKESK. CDR3 sequence: CASSFTGELFF. Written as DNA, the CDR3 is TGTGCCTCGTCTTTCACCGGGGAGCTGTTTTTT.

The rearrangement links TRBV9 to TRBJ2-7; tentatively, D is TRBD1 (5 bases). The V end was cut by 3 bases, the J end by 0 bases, with 7 bases between. CDR3 size: 13 residues. Germline CDR1 reads SGDLS; CDR2 reads YYNGEE. The CDR3 DNA sequence: TGTGCCAGCAGCGGGACAACCTCCTACGAGCAGTACTTC. Its translation is CASSGTTSYEQYF.

The chain joins TRBV10-1 to TRBJ1-2, with D unresolved. With 0 bases removed from V and 2 bases from J, the gap between germline ends came to 4 bases. The CDR3 loop spans 13 amino acids. Germline CDR1 WNHNN, CDR2 SYGVQD (reference sequence). The CDR3, as DNA: TGCGCCAGCAGTGAGTCGTCGAACTATGGCTACACCTTC. Protein product: CASSESSNYGYTF.

V gene TRBV29-1 combines with J gene TRBJ2-5; D is possibly TRBD2 (6 bases). CDR1 is SQVTM, CDR2 ANQGSEA, per germline. Deletions cut 6 bases from V and 5 bases from J, with 16 bases between. This CDR3 is 13 amino acids long. CDR3: CSVGGSSWETQYF. CDR3 in DNA: TGCAGCGTCGGAGGGTCTAGCTGGGAGACCCAGTACTTC.

V usage is TRBV30 and J usage is TRBJ2-7; a possible D gene is TRBD2 (6 bases). The germline CDR1 and CDR2 sequences are GTSNPN and SVGIG (reference sequence). V was pared by 0 bases and J by 2 bases, with 11 bases between. This CDR3 has 14 amino acids. CDR3 coding DNA: TGTGCCTGGAGTGTACTTTCGGGGGCCTACGAGCAGTACTTC. This codes for CAWSVLSGAYEQYF.

J is TRBJ1-2 and V is TRBV19, with unresolved D. Per germline, CDR1 LNHDA and CDR2 SQIVND (reference sequence). Trimming removed 5 bases from V and 2 bases from J, with 9 bases in between. CDR3 length equals 13 residues. The CDR3 sequence: CASSRYTNYGYTF. In DNA form, the CDR3 reads TGTGCCAGTAGTCGTTACACGAACTATGGCTACACCTTC.

V gene TRBV12-3 or TRBV12-4 combines with J gene TRBJ1-2; 9 positions match TRBD1. This CDR3 region has 13 residues. V was pared by 8 bases and J by 6 bases, with 7 bases of the junction left unmatched. This CDR3 reads CASHTGGENGYTF. The CDR3 nucleotides are TGTGCCAGCCACACAGGGGGCGAGAATGGCTACACCTTC.

The chain is built from TRBV7-3 and TRBJ1-2, with TRBD1 as a possible D gene (5 bases). This CDR3 region has 15 residues. Trimming left V 5 bases short and J 0 bases short, with 13 bases between. The germline V gene encodes CDR1 SGHTA and CDR2 FQGTGA. Here the CDR3 reads CASSPGDRANYGYTF. CDR3 coding DNA: TGTGCCAGCAGCCCAGGAGACAGAGCTAACTATGGCTACACCTTC.

The chain employs TRBV12-5 and TRBJ2-7; the D gene is possibly TRBD1 (6 bases). Trimming pared 2 bases from V and 5 bases from J, leaving 13 bases between. CDR3 length: 14 residues. Germline lookup yields CDR1 LGHNT and CDR2 FRNRAP. The DNA of the CDR3 is TGTGCTAGTGGTTTGAAAACAGGGATCCACGAGCAGTACTTC. It translates to CASGLKTGIHEQYF.

The rearrangement uses TRBV3-1 (or the pseudogene TRBV3-2) and TRBJ2-4; D perhaps matches TRBD1 (7 bases). The CDR3 contains 16 residues. Germline CDR1 and CDR2: LGHDT and YNNKEL (reference sequence). V was cut by 1 base and J by 6 bases, with 16 bases left in between. This CDR3 is CASSQGGQGGRNIQYF. CDR3 in DNA: TGTGCCAGCAGCCAAGGGGGTCAGGGGGGCAGAAACATTCAGTACTTC.

This sequence joins TRBV12-3 or TRBV12-4 and TRBJ1-2, with D possibly matching TRBD1 (5 bases). V dropped 6 bases and J dropped 8 bases, with 16 bases sitting between them. The length of the CDR3 is 13 residues. Written as DNA, the CDR3 is TGTGCCAGCAGGGCAGGGAACATAAAGGGCTACACCTTC. It translates to CASRAGNIKGYTF.

The chain carries TRBV4-1 and TRBJ1-3; D is ambiguous. Germline CDR1 and CDR2: MGHRA and YSYEKL. The CDR3 extends over 16 amino acids. V gave up 0 bases and J gave up 1 base, with 10 bases separating them. DNA for the CDR3: TGCGCCAGCAGCCAAGATCCGGGGAGTTCTGGAAACACCATATATTTT. Residues: CASSQDPGSSGNTIYF.

This sequence joins TRBV7-9 and TRBJ2-7; the D gene is possibly TRBD1 (6 bases). The CDR3 is 13 amino acids. Trimming took 5 bases from V and 7 from J, leaving 15 bases between them. Germline CDR1 and CDR2: SEHNR and FQNEAQ (reference sequence). The CDR3 DNA reads as TGTGCCAGCAGCCCCGTAGATACAGGGGAGCAGTACTTC. It translates to CASSPVDTGEQYF.

V usage is TRBV18 and J usage is TRBJ1-1, with 7 bases aligning to TRBD1. V lost 2 bases and J lost 6; bases outside the gene matches: 3. Looked up from germline, CDR1 is KGHSH and CDR2 is LQKENI. The CDR3 is 13 amino acids. The CDR3 reads CASSPGTGAEAFF. CDR3 nucleotides: TGTGCCAGCTCACCAGGAACAGGGGCTGAAGCTTTCTTT.

This sequence joins TRBV11-2 and TRBJ1-6, with D possibly being TRBD1 (6 bases). Germline CDR1 is SGHAT and CDR2 is FQNNGV. V shed 2 bases and J shed 13 bases, with 15 bases lying between them. CDR3 length equals 14 residues. The CDR3 coding sequence is TGTGCCAGCAGCTTATTCACAGGGATAAGTCCCCTCCACTTT. Encoded protein: CASSLFTGISPLHF.

The CDR3, as DNA: TGTGCCACTAAGGGGGACCAAGGAAATGAGCAGTTCTTC. This gives the protein CATKGDQGNEQFF. The chain carries TRBV2 and TRBJ2-1; TRBD1 is a possible D gene (6 bases). The CDR3 is made up of 13 amino acids. CDR1 is SNHLY and CDR2 is FYNNEI in the germline V gene. V lost 10 bases and J lost 7, with 17 bases in between.

The chain combines TRBV25-1 with TRBJ2-1, with unresolved D. The CDR3 consists of 17 residues. Germline CDR1 and CDR2: MGHDK and SYGVNS. Trimming cost V 3 bases and J 0 bases, with 15 bases left between them. CDR3 sequence (DNA): TGTGCCAGCAGTGATCGGTCGGCGGATGGCTCCTACAATGAGCAGTTCTTC. Its translation: CASSDRSADGSYNEQFF.

This chain joins TRBV2 and TRBJ1-4, with a tentative D call TRBD1 (6 bases). From germline, CDR1 is SNHLY and CDR2 FYNNEI. The CDR3 has 14 residues. V gave up 5 bases and J gave up 8 bases, with 15 bases separating them. The CDR3 DNA sequence: TGTGCCAGCAGTTCTGACAGGTGGTACGAAAAACTGTTTTTT. Protein sequence: CASSSDRWYEKLFF.

In its sample, this clone was seen once. The chain couples TRBV27 to TRBJ1-5; a weak D match, TRBD1 (6 bases). From germline, CDR1 is MNHEY and CDR2 SMNVEV (reference sequence). The length of the CDR3 is 13 residues. Trimming stripped 3 bases from V and 7 bases from J, with 10 bases between. The CDR3 DNA reads TGTGCCAGCAGTTTGGGGGGGCCGCAGCCCCAGCATTTT. Protein sequence: CASSLGGPQPQHF.

This clone showed up just once. V usage is TRBV6-5 and J usage is TRBJ1-4, with D possibly TRBD1 on 6 matching bases. Trimming shortened V by 0 bases and J by 8 bases, and 16 bases separated the two germline ends. Germline V gives CDR1 MNHEY, CDR2 SVGAGI. The CDR3 contains 16 residues. In DNA form, the CDR3 reads TGTGCCAGCAGTTACTCGATATCAGGGAGGGGGGAAAAACTGTTTTTT. This codes for CASSYSISGRGEKLFF.

The chain couples TRBV19 to TRBJ1-2, with D possibly matching TRBD1 (6 bases). Germline CDR1 LNHDA, CDR2 SQIVND (reference sequence). V was trimmed by 5 bases and J by 4 bases, leaving 8 bases between them. The CDR3 is 12 amino acids. CDR3 sequence reads: CASSQGTYGYTF. CDR3 DNA sequence: TGTGCCAGTAGTCAGGGGACCTATGGCTACACCTTC. The entire variable domain, with the rest obtained from reference TRBV19 and TRBJ1-2, is as follows: DGGITQSPKYLFRKEGQNVTLSCEQNLNHDAMYWYRQDPGQGLRLIYYSQIVNDFQKGDIAEGYSVSREKKESFPLTVTSAQKNPTAFYLCASSQGTYGYTFGSGTRLTVV.

This chain connects TRBV25-1 to TRBJ1-3, with 7 bases that match TRBD1. The germline CDR1 and CDR2 sequences are MGHDK and SYGVNS. With 2 bases clipped from V and 2 bases from J, the junction kept 3 bases outside the gene matches. The CDR3 is made up of 15 amino acids. CDR3: CASSEIRGTGNTIYF. The DNA for the CDR3 is TGTGCCAGCAGTGAAATCAGGGGGACTGGAAACACCATATATTTT.

The J gene is TRBJ2-3, the V gene TRBV30; 8 nucleotides line up with TRBD2. In germline, CDR1 is GTSNPN, CDR2 SVGIG (reference sequence). The CDR3 length is 13 residues. V shed 0 bases and J 5 bases; nucleotides not matched to a gene: 1. The CDR3 region is CAWSVTSGDTQYF. DNA of the CDR3: TGTGCCTGGAGTGTAACTAGCGGAGATACGCAGTATTTT.

This chain links TRBV27 with TRBJ1-1; possibly TRBD1 for D (6 bases). Germline assignment: CDR1 MNHEY and CDR2 SMNVEV (reference sequence). V gave up 2 bases and J gave up 10 bases, with 29 bases separating them. CDR3 size: 18 residues. As DNA, the CDR3 is TGTGCCAGCAGTTTAAAACCCTGGGCCATGGGGGCTTCTGGAGTAGCTTTCTTT. Residues: CASSLKPWAMGASGVAFF.

In the case of this clone: Other nucleotide sequences from this sample produce the same CDR3. The V and J genes are TRBV3-1 (or the pseudogene TRBV3-2) and TRBJ1-1; D gene unclear. CDR3 size: 12 residues. V was shortened by 1 base and J by 5 bases, with 5 bases between the two germline ends. The germline CDR1 and CDR2 sequences are LGHDT and YNNKEL (reference sequence). Here the CDR3 reads CASSQAGTEAFF. Here the CDR3 DNA reads TGTGCCAGCAGCCAAGCGGGAACTGAAGCTTTCTTT.

The chain carries TRBV3-1 (or the pseudogene TRBV3-2) and TRBJ1-2, with unresolved D. The V end was cut by 0 bases, the J end by 10 bases, with 12 bases between. Germline CDR1 and CDR2: LGHDT and YNNKEL (reference sequence). CDR3 size: 13 residues. CDR3 sequence: CASSQEWAGAYTF. CDR3 nucleotides: TGTGCCAGCAGCCAAGAATGGGCGGGAGCCTACACCTTC.